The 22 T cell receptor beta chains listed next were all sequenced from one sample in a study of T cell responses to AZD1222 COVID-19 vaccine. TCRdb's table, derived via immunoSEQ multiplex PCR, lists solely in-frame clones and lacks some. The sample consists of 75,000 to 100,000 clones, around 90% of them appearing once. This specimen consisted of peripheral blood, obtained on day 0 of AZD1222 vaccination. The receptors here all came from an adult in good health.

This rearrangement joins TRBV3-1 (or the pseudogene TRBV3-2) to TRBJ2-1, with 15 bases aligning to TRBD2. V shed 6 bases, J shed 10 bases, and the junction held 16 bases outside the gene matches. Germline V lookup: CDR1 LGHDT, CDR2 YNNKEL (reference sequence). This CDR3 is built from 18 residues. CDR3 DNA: TGTGCCAGCAGGGCTGCAGGACTAGCGGGAGGGCCCCGGCTCGAGCAGTTCTTC. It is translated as CASRAAGLAGGPRLEQFF.

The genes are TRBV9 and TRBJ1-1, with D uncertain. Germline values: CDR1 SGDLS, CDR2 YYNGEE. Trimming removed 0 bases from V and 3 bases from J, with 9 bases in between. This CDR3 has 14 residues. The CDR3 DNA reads TGTGCCAGCAGCGTAGGGTCCTTTGACACTGAAGCTTTCTTT. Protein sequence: CASSVGSFDTEAFF.

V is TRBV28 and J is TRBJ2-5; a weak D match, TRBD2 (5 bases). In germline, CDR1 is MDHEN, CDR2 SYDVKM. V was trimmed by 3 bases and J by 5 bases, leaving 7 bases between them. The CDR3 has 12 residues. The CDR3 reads CASSLQRETQYF. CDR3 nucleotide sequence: TGTGCCAGCAGTTTGCAGCGGGAGACCCAGTACTTC.

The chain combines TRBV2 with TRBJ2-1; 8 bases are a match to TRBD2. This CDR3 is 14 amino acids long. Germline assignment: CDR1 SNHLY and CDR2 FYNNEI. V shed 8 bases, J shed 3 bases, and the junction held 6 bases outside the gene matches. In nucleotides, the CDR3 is TGTGCCAGCGGAAGCGGGGGCGACTACAATGAGCAGTTCTTC. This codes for CASGSGGDYNEQFF.

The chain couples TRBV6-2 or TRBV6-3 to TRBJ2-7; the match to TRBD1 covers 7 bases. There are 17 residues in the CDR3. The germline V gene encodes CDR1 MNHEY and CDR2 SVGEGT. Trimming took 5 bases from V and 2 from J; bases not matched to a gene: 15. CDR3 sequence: CASSLRGNRGLTYEQYF. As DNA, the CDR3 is TGTGCCAGCAGTCTTCGGGGAAACAGGGGCTTAACCTACGAGCAGTACTTC.

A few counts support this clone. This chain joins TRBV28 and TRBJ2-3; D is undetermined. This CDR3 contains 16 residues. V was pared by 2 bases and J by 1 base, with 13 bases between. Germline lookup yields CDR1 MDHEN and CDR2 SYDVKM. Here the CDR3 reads CASSLISHMGTDTQYF. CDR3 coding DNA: TGTGCCAGCAGTTTAATTTCACATATGGGCACAGATACGCAGTATTTT.

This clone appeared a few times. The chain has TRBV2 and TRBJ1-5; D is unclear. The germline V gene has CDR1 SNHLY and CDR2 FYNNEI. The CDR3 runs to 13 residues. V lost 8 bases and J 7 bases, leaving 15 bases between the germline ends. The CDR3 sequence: CASQKESGQPQHF. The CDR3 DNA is TGTGCCAGCCAAAAGGAGTCAGGCCAGCCCCAGCATTTT. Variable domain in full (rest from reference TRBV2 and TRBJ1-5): EPEVTQTPSHQVTQMGQEVILRCVPISNHLYFYWYRQILGQKVEFLVSFYNNEISEKSEIFDDQFSVERPDGSNFTLKIRSTKLEDSAMYFCASQKESGQPQHFGDGTRLSIL.

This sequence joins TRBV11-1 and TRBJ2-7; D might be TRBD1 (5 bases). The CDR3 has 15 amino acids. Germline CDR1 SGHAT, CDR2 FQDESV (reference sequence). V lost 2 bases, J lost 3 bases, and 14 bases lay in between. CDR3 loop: CASSLLDKPVYEQYF. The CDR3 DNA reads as TGTGCCAGCAGCTTATTGGACAAACCCGTCTACGAGCAGTACTTC.

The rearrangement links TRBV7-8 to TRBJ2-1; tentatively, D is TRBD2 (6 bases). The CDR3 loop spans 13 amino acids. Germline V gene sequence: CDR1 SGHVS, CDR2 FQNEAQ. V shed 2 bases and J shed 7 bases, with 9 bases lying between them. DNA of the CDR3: TGTGCCAGCAGCTTAAAACTAGCAAATGAGCAGTTCTTC. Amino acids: CASSLKLANEQFF.

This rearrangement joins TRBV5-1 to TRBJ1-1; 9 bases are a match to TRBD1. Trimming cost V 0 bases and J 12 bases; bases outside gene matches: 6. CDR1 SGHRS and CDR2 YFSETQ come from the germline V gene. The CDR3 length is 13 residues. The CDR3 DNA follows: TGCGCCAGCAGCTTGGCCGGGGGACAGGGTCCTTTCTTT. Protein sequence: CASSLAGGQGPFF.

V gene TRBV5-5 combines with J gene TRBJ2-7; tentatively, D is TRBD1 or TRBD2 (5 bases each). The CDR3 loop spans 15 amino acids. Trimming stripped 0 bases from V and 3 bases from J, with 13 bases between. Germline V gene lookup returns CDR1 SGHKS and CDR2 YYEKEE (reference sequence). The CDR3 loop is CASSLEGSQIYEQYF. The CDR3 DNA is TGTGCCAGCAGCTTGGAGGGGAGCCAAATCTACGAGCAGTACTTC.

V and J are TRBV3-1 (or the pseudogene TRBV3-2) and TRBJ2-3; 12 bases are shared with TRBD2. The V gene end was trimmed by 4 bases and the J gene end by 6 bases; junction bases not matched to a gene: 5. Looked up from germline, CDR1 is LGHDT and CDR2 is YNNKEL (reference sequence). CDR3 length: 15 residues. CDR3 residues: CASSPLAGGHDTQYF. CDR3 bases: TGTGCCAGCAGCCCCCTAGCGGGGGGGCACGATACGCAGTATTTT.

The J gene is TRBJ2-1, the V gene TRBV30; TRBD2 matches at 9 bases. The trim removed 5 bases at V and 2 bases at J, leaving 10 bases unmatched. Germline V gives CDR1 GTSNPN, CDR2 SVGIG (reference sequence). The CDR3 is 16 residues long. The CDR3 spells CAWGTGLAETYNEQFF. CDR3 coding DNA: TGTGCCTGGGGGACGGGACTAGCTGAGACCTACAATGAGCAGTTCTTC.

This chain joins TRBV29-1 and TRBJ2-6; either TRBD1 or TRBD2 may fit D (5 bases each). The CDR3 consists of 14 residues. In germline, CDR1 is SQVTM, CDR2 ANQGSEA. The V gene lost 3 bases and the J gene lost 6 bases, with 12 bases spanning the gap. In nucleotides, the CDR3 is TGCAGCGTTGACGGGGCAGGGAAGGCCAACGTCCTGACTTTC. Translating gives CSVDGAGKANVLTF.

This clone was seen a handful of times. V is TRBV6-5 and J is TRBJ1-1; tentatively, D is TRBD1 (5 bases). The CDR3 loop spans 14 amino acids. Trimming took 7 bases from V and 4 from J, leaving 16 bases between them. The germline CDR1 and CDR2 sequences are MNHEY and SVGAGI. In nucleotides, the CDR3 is TGTGCCAGCATGAGCAGGGCAGACGCCACTGAAGCTTTCTTT. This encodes CASMSRADATEAFF.

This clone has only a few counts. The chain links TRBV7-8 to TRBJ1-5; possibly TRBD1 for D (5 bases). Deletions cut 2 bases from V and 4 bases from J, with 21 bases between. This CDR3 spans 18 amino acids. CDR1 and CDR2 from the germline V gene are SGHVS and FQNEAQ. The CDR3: CASSLTPGDPRKNQPQHF. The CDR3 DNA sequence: TGTGCCAGCAGCTTAACGCCGGGGGACCCGAGAAAGAATCAGCCCCAGCATTTT.

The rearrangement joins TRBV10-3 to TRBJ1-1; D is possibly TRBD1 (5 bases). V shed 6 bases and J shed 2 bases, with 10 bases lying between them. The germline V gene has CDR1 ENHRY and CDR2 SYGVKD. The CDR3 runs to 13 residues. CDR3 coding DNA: TGTGCCATCAGCGACCAGGGAAACACTGAAGCTTTCTTT. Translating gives CAISDQGNTEAFF.

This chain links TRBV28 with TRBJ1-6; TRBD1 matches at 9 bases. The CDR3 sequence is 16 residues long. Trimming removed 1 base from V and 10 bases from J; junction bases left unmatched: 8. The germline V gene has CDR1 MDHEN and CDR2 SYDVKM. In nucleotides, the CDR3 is TGTGCCAGCAGTTTATCGGGTGGACAGGGGAGATCACCCCTCCACTTT. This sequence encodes CASSLSGGQGRSPLHF.

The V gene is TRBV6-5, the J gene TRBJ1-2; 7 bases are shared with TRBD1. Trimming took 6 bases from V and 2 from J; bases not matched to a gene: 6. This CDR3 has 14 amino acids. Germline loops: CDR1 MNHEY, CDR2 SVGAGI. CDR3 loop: CASSAGTVNYGYTF. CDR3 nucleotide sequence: TGTGCCAGCAGCGCCGGGACAGTCAACTATGGCTACACCTTC.

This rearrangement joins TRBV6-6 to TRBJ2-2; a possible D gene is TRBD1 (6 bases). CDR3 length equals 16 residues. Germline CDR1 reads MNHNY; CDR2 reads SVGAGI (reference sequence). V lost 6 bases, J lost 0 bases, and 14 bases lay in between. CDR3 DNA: TGTGCCAGCAGCCAAGGGACACACTCGAACACCGGGGAGCTGTTTTTT. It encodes CASSQGTHSNTGELFF.

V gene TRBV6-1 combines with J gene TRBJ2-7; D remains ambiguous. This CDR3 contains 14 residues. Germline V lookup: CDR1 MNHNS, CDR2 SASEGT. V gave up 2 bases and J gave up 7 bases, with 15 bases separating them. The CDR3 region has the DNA TGTGCCAGCAGTGAATTGCAAAACAGATTAGAGCAGTACTTC. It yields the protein CASSELQNRLEQYF.

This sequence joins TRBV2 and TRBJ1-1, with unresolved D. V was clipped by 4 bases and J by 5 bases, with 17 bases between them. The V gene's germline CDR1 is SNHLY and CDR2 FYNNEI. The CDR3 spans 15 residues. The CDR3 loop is CASSARRLGVTEAFF. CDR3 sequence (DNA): TGTGCCAGCAGTGCCAGACGCCTCGGCGTTACTGAAGCTTTCTTT.